This T cell receptor (beta chain) was found in a study of monozygotic twins with inflammatory bowel disease. TCRdb reprocessed the 5' RACE reads and reports one entry per CDR3 protein, with no DNA. The sample is made up of around 380,000 distinct CDR3 sequences, and the top ten hold around 2.5% of it. The CDR3 spans 17 residues. This TCR was sampled from a human donor with ulcerative colitis or Crohn's disease, or a healthy co-twin of an affected twin (not recorded which). The sequencing sample was made of blood. The chain uses TRBV12-3 or TRBV12-4 and TRBJ1-2. The CDR3: CASRPDRRTPTRGGYTF.